This T cell receptor (beta chain) was retrieved from a study of beta chain features in type 1 diabetes. Sorted populations were all over 95% pure. Since all of the isolated RNA was reverse transcribed, expressed TCRB transcripts were what got sequenced. Sequenced by immunoSEQ multiplex PCR; TCRdb stores in-frame clones only, minus some. This sample carries roughly 300,000 clones, under 8.5% of them seen once, and the ten largest clones take more than 0.4%. Trimming stripped 5 bases from V and 0 bases from J, with 17 bases between. Germline V CDR1 and CDR2: SGHVS, FQNEAQ. This CDR3 is built from 16 residues.

Source material: central memory CD4+ T cells from blood. The source of this sequence is a woman aged 18-29 years in good health. The chain has TRBV7-8 and TRBJ2-7, with D possibly TRBD1 on 5 matching bases. CDR3 loop: CASSLNTDILSYEQYF. The CDR3 nucleotides are TGTGCCAGCAGCCTAAACACGGACATACTCTCCTACGAGCAGTACTTC.